This is a list of T cell receptor beta chains from one sample in a study of blood T cell repertoires in COVID-19. Profiled with immunoSEQ multiplex PCR; TCRdb holds only in-frame clones, not every one. The sample has about 230,000 clones; around 78% are singletons. The sample comprised peripheral blood. These receptor sequences come from an older woman with active or convalescent COVID-19. Each CDR3 is given with its conserved first and last residue. Fields, in order: clone size, CDR3 length, J gene, D gene, V gene, CDR3 protein, CDR3 DNA. D genes are given only for firm matches. A clone size is listed for some rows: how often the clone was seen (once, few, many), or a class if it is expanded.

>-|14|TRBJ2-2|TRBD2|TRBV28
CASLRGGRTGELFF
TGTGCCAGTCTAAGAGGCGGGAGGACCGGGGAGCTGTTTTTT
>-|16|TRBJ2-5|TRBD2|TRBV7-2
CASSPFLAGVGETQYF
TGTGCCAGCAGCCCTTTCCTAGCGGGGGTTGGAGAGACCCAGTACTTC
>-|15|TRBJ2-1|TRBD2|TRBV7-9
CASSRTSGSRDEQFF
TGTGCCAGCAGCCGCACTAGCGGGAGTCGGGATGAGCAGTTCTTC
>once|15|TRBJ1-1|-|TRBV4-1
CASSQPPRGAAEAFF
TGCGCCAGCAGCCAACCTCCTCGGGGGGCGGCTGAAGCTTTCTTT
>-|14|TRBJ2-1|-|TRBV28
CASSGYGTRDEQFF
TGTGCCAGCAGTGGATACGGGACACGCGATGAGCAGTTCTTC
>-|13|TRBJ1-5|TRBD1|TRBV2
CASRDRGNQPQHF
TGTGCCAGCAGGGACAGGGGCAATCAGCCCCAGCATTTT
>-|17|TRBJ2-1|TRBD2|TRBV15
CATSREGGRLAGDEQFF
TGTGCCACCAGCAGAGAGGGCGGTAGACTAGCGGGAGATGAGCAGTTCTTC
>-|11|TRBJ2-1|-|TRBV20-1
CSARREDEQFF
TGCAGTGCTAGACGCGAGGATGAGCAGTTCTTC
>-|16|TRBJ2-2|-|TRBV5-4
CASSPMGRRNTGELFF
TGTGCCAGCAGCCCCATGGGGCGGAGGAACACCGGGGAGCTGTTTTTT
>few|14|TRBJ2-2|-|TRBV7-8
CASSFDRTGGELFF
TGTGCCAGCAGCTTTGACAGGACGGGCGGGGAGCTGTTTTTT
>-|15|TRBJ2-5|TRBD1|TRBV5-1
CASSSRQGAGETQYF
TGCGCCAGCAGCTCCCGACAGGGGGCAGGAGAGACCCAGTACTTC
>once|16|TRBJ2-6|-|TRBV5-1
CASSLEGTPGANVLTF
TGCGCCAGCAGCTTGGAGGGGACACCAGGTGCCAACGTCCTGACTTTC
>-|16|TRBJ2-1|-|TRBV11-3
CASSLVGTRGYNEQFF
TGTGCCAGCAGCTTAGTCGGCACCAGGGGCTACAATGAGCAGTTCTTC
>-|16|TRBJ2-2|TRBD2|TRBV5-4
CASSLKTSGRAGELFF
TGTGCCAGCAGCTTGAAGACTAGCGGGAGGGCCGGGGAGCTGTTTTTT
>few|14|TRBJ1-2|-|TRBV6-6
CASSYSISGQGYTF
TGTGCCAGCAGTTACTCGATATCTGGGCAGGGCTACACCTTC
>-|13|TRBJ2-5|-|TRBV25-1
CASRRGAQETQYF
TGTGCCAGCCGCAGGGGGGCCCAGGAGACCCAGTACTTC
>-|14|TRBJ1-4|-|TRBV29-1
CSVARGEGWEKLFF
TGCAGCGTCGCCAGGGGAGAGGGATGGGAAAAACTGTTTTTT
>-|16|TRBJ1-6|-|TRBV6-5
CASSYDRSSYNSPLHF
TGTGCCAGCAGTTACGACAGAAGCTCCTATAATTCACCCCTCCACTTT
>-|14|TRBJ1-4|TRBD1|TRBV30
CAWSVQGRVEKLFF
TGTGCCTGGAGTGTACAGGGGCGGGTTGAAAAACTGTTTTTT
>-|14|TRBJ1-6|-|TRBV7-9
CASRPDSSHSPLHF
TGTGCCAGCAGACCCGACAGCTCGCATTCACCCCTCCACTTT
>-|16|TRBJ1-2|TRBD1|TRBV6-2/TRBV6-3
CASSSAGTGVVYGYTF
TGTGCCAGCAGTTCGGCCGGGACAGGCGTCGTCTATGGCTACACCTTC
>-|14|TRBJ1-1|-|TRBV2
CASSARGFLTEAFF
TGTGCCAGCAGTGCAAGGGGCTTCCTGACTGAAGCTTTCTTT
>-|15|TRBJ1-5|-|TRBV19
CASSFQGYSNQPQHF
TGTGCCAGTAGTTTTCAGGGTTATAGCAATCAGCCCCAGCATTTT
>-|12|TRBJ2-3|TRBD2|TRBV7-2
CASSLDAGEQYF
TGTGCCAGCAGCTTAGACGCGGGAGAACAGTATTTT
>-|16|TRBJ1-1|TRBD1|TRBV27
CASSFWTGGEGTEAFF
TGTGCCAGCAGTTTTTGGACAGGGGGCGAGGGCACTGAAGCTTTCTTT
>-|15|TRBJ2-4|-|TRBV18
CASSPPSSAKNIQYF
TGTGCCAGCTCACCACCGAGCTCAGCCAAAAACATTCAGTACTTC
>-|17|TRBJ2-1|-|TRBV5-1
CASSSGMRASSYNEQFF
TGCGCCAGCTCCAGCGGAATGCGGGCGAGCTCCTACAATGAGCAGTTCTTC
>-|13|TRBJ1-2|-|TRBV12-3/TRBV12-4
CASTPGGAAGYTF
TGTGCCAGCACTCCCGGGGGGGCGGCTGGCTACACCTTC
>-|15|TRBJ2-7|-|TRBV19
CASSTRFQGDYEQYF
TGTGCCAGTAGTACCCGTTTCCAGGGTGATTACGAGCAGTACTTC
>-|13|TRBJ2-5|-|TRBV13
CASSLDSQETQYF
TGTGCCAGCAGCCTGGACAGCCAAGAGACCCAGTACTTC
>-|19|TRBJ2-1|TRBD2|TRBV3-1/TRBV3-2
CASSQALGLAGVKYNEQFF
TGTGCCAGCAGCCAAGCTCTGGGACTAGCGGGAGTGAAGTACAATGAGCAGTTCTTC
>once|15|TRBJ1-4|-|TRBV29-1
CSVGVSSGHNEKLFF
TGCAGCGTTGGAGTATCTTCAGGACACAATGAAAAACTGTTTTTT
>-|13|TRBJ1-1|TRBD1|TRBV29-1
CSVDGTGNTEAFF
TGCAGCGTTGACGGGACAGGGAACACTGAAGCTTTCTTT
>-|16|TRBJ2-3|-|TRBV7-9
CASSARGGRHRDTQYF
TGTGCCAGCAGCGCTAGGGGGGGGCGCCACCGGGATACGCAGTATTTT
>-|14|TRBJ2-5|TRBD2|TRBV6-6
CASSKSSGGETQYF
TGTGCCAGCAGTAAATCTAGCGGGGGGGAGACCCAGTACTTC
>once|15|TRBJ2-3|TRBD2|TRBV18
CASSAKRGFTDTQYF
TGTGCCAGCTCAGCTAAGCGGGGATTCACAGATACGCAGTATTTT
>once|16|TRBJ1-3|-|TRBV9
CASSTRGDTSGNTIYF
TGTGCCAGCAGCACAAGGGGTGATACCTCTGGAAACACCATATATTTT
>-|16|TRBJ2-1|-|TRBV9
CASSVGVTAGYNEQFF
TGTGCCAGCAGCGTAGGAGTAACGGCGGGGTACAATGAGCAGTTCTTC
>-|13|TRBJ2-2|-|TRBV19
CATMTVNTGELFF
TGTGCCACTATGACAGTGAACACCGGGGAGCTGTTTTTT
>few|15|TRBJ1-6|-|TRBV18
CASSPQTDRNSPLHF
TGTGCCAGCTCACCACAGACTGACAGGAATTCACCCCTCCACTTT
>-|15|TRBJ2-6|-|TRBV28
CASSPPNSGANVLTF
TGTGCCAGCAGTCCCCCCAACTCTGGGGCCAACGTCCTGACTTTC
>-|13|TRBJ1-6|-|TRBV5-5
CASSTQEGSPLHF
TGTGCCAGCAGCACCCAGGAGGGATCACCCCTCCACTTT
>-|13|TRBJ2-4|-|TRBV11-2
CASSLAGINIQYF
TGTGCCAGCAGCTTAGCAGGAATAAACATTCAGTACTTC
>-|15|TRBJ2-3|TRBD1|TRBV5-4
CASSSMTGGRDTQYF
TGTGCCAGCAGCTCCATGACAGGGGGTCGAGATACGCAGTATTTT
>-|14|TRBJ2-7|TRBD2|TRBV6-2/TRBV6-3
CASSSGGRSYEQYF
TGTGCCAGCAGTAGCGGGGGGCGCTCCTACGAGCAGTACTTC
>-|18|TRBJ2-5|-|TRBV5-1
CASSLAEDSQTYQETQYF
TGCGCCAGCAGCTTGGCTGAGGACAGCCAAACGTACCAAGAGACCCAGTACTTC